This entry lists 8 T cell receptor beta chains sequenced from one sample in a study of T-cell reconstitution after alpha-beta-depleted transplantation in children. Using unique molecular identifiers, the investigators prepared the TCRbeta library. TCRdb called the PCR reads again in MiXCR, with one record for every CDR3 protein. The table records some 400,000 distinct CDR3 sequences, over 20% of them present only once. Sample: PBMCs from the stem cell graft donor, taken from the stem cell graft. The receptors here all came from a human donor who donated a stem cell graft to a child with acute myeloid leukemia.

This clonotype was detected a few times. The chain is built from TRBV29-1 and TRBJ1-1; TRBD1 agrees at 9 bases. The CDR3 loop spans 16 amino acids. Germline trimming cut 6 bases from V and 1 base from J; bases unmatched to any gene: 12. In germline, CDR1 is SQVTM, CDR2 ANQGSEA. The CDR3 loop is CSVYGTGRNENTEAFF. The CDR3 DNA reads TGCAGCGTGTATGGGACAGGGCGTAATGAGAACACTGAAGCTTTCTTT. Combining the CDR3 with reference TRBV29-1 and TRBJ1-1 gives the whole variable domain SAVISQKPSRDICQRGTSLTIQCQVDSQVTMMFWYRQQPGQSLTLIATANQGSEATYESGFVIDKFPISRPNLTFSTLTVSNMSPEDSSIYLCSVYGTGRNENTEAFFGQGTRLTVV.

CDR3 sequence reads: CATSRPDRGRSNEQFF. The CDR3 bases are TGTGCCACCAGCAGACCTGACAGGGGGCGGTCGAATGAGCAGTTCTTC. This chain connects TRBV15 to TRBJ2-1, with 10 bases that match TRBD1. V shed 2 bases and J 7 bases; nucleotides not matched to a gene: 8. Germline loops: CDR1 LNHNV, CDR2 YYDKDF (reference sequence). This CDR3 region has 16 residues.

This clonotype was found many times. The chain is built from TRBV6-5 and TRBJ2-6; 15 bases line up with TRBD2. The V segment lost 2 bases and the J segment 2 bases; nucleotides outside the gene matches: 4. The CDR3 runs 19 residues. CDR1 is MNHEY and CDR2 is SVGAGI in the germline V gene. The CDR3 spells CASSYTGLAGGPGANVLTF. DNA for the CDR3: TGTGCCAGCAGTTACACAGGACTAGCGGGAGGGCCTGGGGCCAACGTCCTGACTTTC.

This clonotype has ten or more counts. This sequence joins TRBV20-1 and TRBJ2-7, with 8 bases that match TRBD1. Germline values: CDR1 DFQATT, CDR2 SNEGSKA (reference sequence). The CDR3 runs 15 residues. J lost 3 bases, V lost 0 bases, and 7 bases had no gene match. The CDR3 nucleotides are TGCAGTGCTAGAGATCCAGGGACAGGCAACTACGAGCAGTACTTC. As protein: CSARDPGTGNYEQYF.

In its sample, this clonotype was seen many times. DNA for the CDR3: TGTGCCAGCAGCCAGGTCTACAATGAGCAGTTCTTC. Translated: CASSQVYNEQFF. The chain is built from TRBV14 and TRBJ2-1, with no clear D. CDR3 length: 12 residues. Germline CDR1 and CDR2: SGHDN and FVKESK. Trimming left V 3 bases short and J 3 bases short, with 3 bases between.

V is TRBV12-3 or TRBV12-4 and J is TRBJ2-1, with TRBD2 matching 8 bases. The CDR3 extends over 14 amino acids. V shed 7 bases, J shed 8 bases, and the junction held 10 bases outside the gene matches. In DNA, the CDR3 is TGTGCCAGCAATCCCGGGCTCGGGGGGGATGAGCAGTTCTTC. It codes for CASNPGLGGDEQFF.

CDR3 bases: TGCGCCAGCAGCCTACAGGGACTTGGGAACATTCAGTACTTC. Protein sequence: CASSLQGLGNIQYF. The chain employs TRBV4-1 and TRBJ2-4, with D perhaps matching TRBD1 or TRBD2 (6 bases each). CDR3 size: 14 residues. Trimming left V 4 bases short and J 7 bases short, with 14 bases between. From germline, CDR1 is MGHRA and CDR2 YSYEKL.

This clonotype occurred a few times. The chain couples TRBV24-1 to TRBJ2-2; 11 nucleotides line up with TRBD2. The CDR3 has 20 amino acids. Germline trimming cut 3 bases from V and 5 bases from J; bases unmatched to any gene: 16. Germline assignment: CDR1 KGHDR and CDR2 SFDVKD. CDR3 DNA sequence: TGTGCCACCAGTGATCCGCAGGGGGGGGCGACTAGCGGGATGACCGGGGAGCTGTTTTTT. Its protein is CATSDPQGGATSGMTGELFF.